This T cell receptor beta chain comes out of a study of shared T cell receptors in the human thymus listed by TCRdb under 2021. Study-wide context: The study investigated the way shared, self-reactive T-cell receptor alpha chains are produced in the human thymus.

Library creation used the immunoSEQ multiplex PCR assay. The clones in this table, taken by TCRdb from immuneACCESS, are in-frame only. Not every clone is retained; where verified, under half of the shortfall comes from an unresolved V gene, and the cause of the rest is unknown. This sample is represented by some 700,000 clones; roughly 90% of them were singletons. The leading ten clones occupy around 0.0099% of the sample. Including cysteine and phenylalanine, the CDR3 has 13 amino acids. Of the read, only the CDR3 DNA is kept; its 39 bases are in frame from base 1. V is reduced by 11 bases and J by 7 bases, leaving a spacing of 18 bases between them. The germline V gene sets CDR1 to MNHEY and CDR2 to SVGAGI. Comments on this clone: This clone's antigen is unknown. No qualities accompany the bases; no much larger clone lies one base away.

The same data also contributed to another study, on human thymus T cells. As described in the second report: Donors were immunologically healthy infants undergoing open corrective cardiac surgery for congenital heart defects in Finland. Thymus tissue was obtained as surgical resects removed during corrective cardiac surgery. Both the thymic and the peripheral blood repertoires appeared to show biased V and J gene segment usage. The related research found that thymic TCR repertoires overlapped highly between unrelated individuals. TCR alpha and beta repertoires from roughly eight infant thymus samples and a few related peripheral blood samples were characterized in the study. The cohort included 5 or 6 male and two female infants, with donor ages spanning 7 to 244 days. After being mechanically released from the tissue, thymocytes were kept at -70 degrees C in pellets of roughly 9.5-31 million cells. A QIAsymphony instrument was used to extract genomic DNA from the frozen cell pellets. The immunoSEQ multiplex PCR assay was used to amplify the TCRB and TCRAD loci from a standardized quantity of quality-controlled genomic DNA. Amplicons spanned the V(D)J region at a length sufficient to cover the CDR3 and identify V and J genes. Amplicon sequencing was performed on an Illumina platform through the commercial immunoSEQ service. Primer bias and sequencing errors were corrected as previously described, and TCRAD and TCRB definitions were based on the IMGT database. Repertoires were analysed with immunoSEQ Analyzer 3.0 and VDJTools, covering basic statistics, V/J segment usage, diversity estimates, rarefaction and pairwise overlap. Diversity was estimated using the Chao1, ChaoE, Efron-Thisted, Shannon and inverse Simpson indices, and was also estimated on datasets down-sampled to the size of the smallest sample. Repertoire overlap used strict matching of CDR3 nucleotide sequence, V gene and J gene, with Jaccard-based multidimensional scaling clustering. On average, roughly 740,000 unique TCRB clonotypes were obtained from thymus samples, compared with about 84,000 from blood samples.

Sequencing was performed on thymocytes. Rearrangement joined TRBV6-5 to TRBJ2-1, with TRBD2 tentatively as D gene (6 bases match). This TCR derives from a boy less than two years old with a congenital heart defect. Donor details come from another sample of the same person, matched by shared clones. The CDR3 protein: CASHAGRINEQFF. The bases are TGTGCCTCCCACGCGGGACGGATAAATGAGCAGTTCTTC.